The T cell receptor (beta chain) under discussion was sequenced for a study of T cells in Graves' hyperthyroidism and ophthalmopathy. The germline CDR1 and CDR2 sequences are MNHNS and SASEGT. The CDR3 is made up of 15 amino acids. To note about this clonotype: A much more abundant neighbour one base away suggests this may be a read error.

Template material for amplifying TCR beta CDR3 regions consisted of RNA transcripts. The HTBI primer set was used in a first-round RT-PCR of the TCR CDR3. Each CDR3 protein gets one entry after TCRdb re-called the multiplex PCR reads with MiXCR. Among about 350,000 distinct CDR3 sequences listed, roughly 13% were seen once. The sample comprised blood. The clonotype originates from a woman younger than 45 with Graves' hyperthyroidism. The chain links TRBV6-1 to TRBJ2-1; D possibly corresponds to TRBD2 (6 bases). Here the CDR3 reads CASSEPRGWGNEQSF. The CDR3 coding sequence is TGTGCCAGCAGTGAACCGCGGGGCTGGGGGAATGAGCAGTCCTTC.